This TCR beta chain is from a study of PD-L1 blockade in urothelial cancer. Study at large: Researchers looked at the blood 3 weeks (second dose) and 6 weeks after treatment began. Specimens of blood held a median count of approximately 150,000 T cells.

Regarding this clone: Its specificity is not known.

From germline, CDR1 is PRHDT and CDR2 FYEKMQ (reference sequence). The ends were cut back, 7 bases at V and 6 bases at J, with 15 bases in the middle. The length of the CDR3 is 13 residues. Whole-study results and caveats: Stronger expansion of tumor-associated clones in blood at 3 weeks distinguished durable-benefit patients.

Time point noted: peripheral blood 6 weeks after treatment start. Locally advanced or metastatic urothelial carcinoma affected all patients. Repertoires were generated with immunoSEQ multiplex PCR, while TCRdb's copy carries only in-frame clones and drops some. The data contain about 51,000 clones, 88% of them singletons. The input for sequencing was PBMCs, taken around atezolizumab (anti-PD-L1) treatment. This chain links TRBV13 with TRBJ1-1; possible D gene TRBD1, 6 bases. The receptor comes from a man aged 60-69 years with urothelial cancer. The CDR3 DNA is TGTGCCAGCATCCTTACAGGGAGGGCTGAAGCTTTCTTT. This codes for CASILTGRAEAFF.